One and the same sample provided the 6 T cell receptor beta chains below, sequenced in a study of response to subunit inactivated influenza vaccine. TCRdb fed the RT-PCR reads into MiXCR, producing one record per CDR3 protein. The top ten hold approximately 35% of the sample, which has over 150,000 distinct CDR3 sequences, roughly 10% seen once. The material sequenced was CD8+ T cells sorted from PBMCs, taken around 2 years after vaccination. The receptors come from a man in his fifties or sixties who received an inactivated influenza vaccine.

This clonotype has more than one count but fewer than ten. The CDR3 here is CASSQEGTGELFF. The CDR3 DNA sequence: TGTGCCAGCAGCCAGGAGGGCACCGGGGAGCTGTTTTTT. The genes are TRBV7-3 and TRBJ2-2, with D maybe TRBD2 (6 bases). This CDR3 comprises 13 residues. V lost 5 bases and J lost 4, with 8 bases in between. Per the germline V gene, CDR1 is SGHTA and CDR2 is FQGTGA.

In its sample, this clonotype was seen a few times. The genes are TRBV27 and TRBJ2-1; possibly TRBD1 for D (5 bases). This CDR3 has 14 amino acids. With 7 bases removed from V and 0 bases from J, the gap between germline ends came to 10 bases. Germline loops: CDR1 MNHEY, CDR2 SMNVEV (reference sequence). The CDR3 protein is CASKIRGSYNEQFF. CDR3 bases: TGTGCCAGCAAGATAAGGGGCTCCTACAATGAGCAGTTCTTC.

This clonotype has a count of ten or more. The CDR3 DNA reads as TGTGCCAGCAGCCCGGGATTGGGTACTGAAGCTTTCTTT. It translates to CASSPGLGTEAFF. This chain connects TRBV7-9 to TRBJ1-1; D remains ambiguous. The CDR3 sequence is 13 residues long. The V gene's germline CDR1 is SEHNR and CDR2 FQNEAQ (reference sequence). The V end was cut by 5 bases, the J end by 5 bases, with 12 bases between. Full variable domain (remainder filled in from reference TRBV7-9 and TRBJ1-1): DTGVSQNPRHKITKRGQNVTFRCDPISEHNRLYWYRQTLGQGPEFLTYFQNEAQLEKSRLLSDRFSAERPKGSFSTLEIQRTEQGDSAMYLCASSPGLGTEAFFGQGTRLTVV.

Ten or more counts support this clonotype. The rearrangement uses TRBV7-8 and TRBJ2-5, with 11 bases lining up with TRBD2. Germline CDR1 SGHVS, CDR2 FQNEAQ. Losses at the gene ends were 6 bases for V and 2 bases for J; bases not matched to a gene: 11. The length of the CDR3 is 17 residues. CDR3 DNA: TGTGCCAGCAGGGATGCTAGCGGGAGGCCAATTCAAGAGACCCAGTACTTC. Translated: CASRDASGRPIQETQYF.

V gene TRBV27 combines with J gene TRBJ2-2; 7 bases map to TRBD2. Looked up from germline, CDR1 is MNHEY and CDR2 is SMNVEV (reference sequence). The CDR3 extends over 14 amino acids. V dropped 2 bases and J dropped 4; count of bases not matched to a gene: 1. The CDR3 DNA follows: TGTGCCAGCAGTTTAGGCGGGAGCACCGGGGAGCTGTTTTTT. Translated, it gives CASSLGGSTGELFF.

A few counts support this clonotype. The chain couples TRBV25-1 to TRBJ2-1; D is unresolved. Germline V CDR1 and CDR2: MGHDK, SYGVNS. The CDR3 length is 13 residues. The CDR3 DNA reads TGTGCAGCAACGGAGTTTGGGTACAATGAGCAGTTCTTC. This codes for CAATEFGYNEQFF.